These 24 T cell receptor beta chains share one sample of origin, sequenced in a study of radiation and T cells in renal cell carcinoma. Method: immunoSEQ multiplex PCR; TCRdb's copy keeps in-frame clones and lacks some. Of some 120,000 clones listed, about four fifths are singletons. Time point indicated: blood 2 weeks post-SBRT. Treatment indicated: 15 Gy SBRT to primary tumor, nephrectomy 4 weeks later. Sequences were derived from blood, sampled from a patient whose treatment included radiotherapy and nephrectomy. The receptor set was obtained from a man aged 50-59 years with renal cell carcinoma.

CDR3 coding DNA: TGTGCCAGTAGTACTAATAGGGACACCGGGGAGCTGTTTTTT. It specifies CASSTNRDTGELFF. The rearrangement uses TRBV19 and TRBJ2-2; no definite D call. Trimming shortened V by 4 bases and J by 3 bases, and 9 bases separated the two germline ends. The CDR3 length is 14 residues. Looked up from germline, CDR1 is LNHDA and CDR2 is SQIVND (reference sequence).

The rearrangement uses TRBV18 and TRBJ1-1; perhaps TRBD1 as D (6 bases). Germline lookup yields CDR1 KGHSH and CDR2 LQKENI. V was shortened by 3 bases and J by 5 bases, with 19 bases between the two germline ends. There are 16 residues in the CDR3. The CDR3 nucleotides read TGTGCCAGCTCACCCCCGGATAGGGGGGTGGGGACTGAAGCTTTCTTT. Amino acid sequence: CASSPPDRGVGTEAFF.

DNA for the CDR3: TGCAGTGCTAAACCTCACAATGAGCAGTTCTTC. Translated, it gives CSAKPHNEQFF. This rearrangement joins TRBV20-1 to TRBJ2-1; no firm D call. V dropped 4 bases and J dropped 5 bases, with 6 bases sitting between them. CDR3 size: 11 residues. Germline V gives CDR1 DFQATT, CDR2 SNEGSKA (reference sequence).

The chain has TRBV7-3 and TRBJ1-1; 9 nucleotides align to TRBD1. This CDR3 is 15 amino acids long. V dropped 3 bases and J dropped 3; count of bases not matched to a gene: 5. Germline CDR1 reads SGHTA; CDR2 reads FQGTGA. CDR3 bases: TGTGCCAGCAGCTTGACAGGGGGTCCTGACACTGAAGCTTTCTTT. Translating it yields CASSLTGGPDTEAFF.

The V and J genes are TRBV5-1 and TRBJ2-5; 7 bases are shared with TRBD1. With V trimmed by 4 bases and J by 3 bases, 3 bases remained unmatched. Germline V gene data show CDR1 as SGHRS and CDR2 as YFSETQ. This CDR3 is built from 13 residues. The CDR3: CASSQGTEETQYF. The CDR3 DNA reads as TGCGCCAGCAGCCAGGGGACAGAAGAGACCCAGTACTTC.

This clone was seen more than once but under ten times. The genes are TRBV2 and TRBJ2-1; no clear D. The CDR3 consists of 14 residues. V was pared by 5 bases and J by 0 bases, with 8 bases between. Germline-derived CDR1 and CDR2 are SNHLY and FYNNEI. CDR3 sequence: CASSPESSYNEQFF. The CDR3 nucleotides are TGTGCCAGCAGTCCCGAGAGCTCCTACAATGAGCAGTTCTTC. Supplemented by reference TRBV2 and TRBJ2-1, the full variable domain reads EPEVTQTPSHQVTQMGQEVILRCVPISNHLYFYWYRQILGQKVEFLVSFYNNEISEKSEIFDDQFSVERPDGSNFTLKIRSTKLEDSAMYFCASSPESSYNEQFFGPGTRLTVL.

The chain combines TRBV11-2 with TRBJ1-3, with 9 bases matching TRBD1. CDR1 and CDR2 (germline): SGHAT, FQNNGV. V dropped 6 bases and J dropped 4; count of bases not matched to a gene: 10. The CDR3 has 16 amino acids. The CDR3 loop reads CASSLTRTGGGNTIYF. The DNA for the CDR3 is TGTGCCAGCAGTCTGACCCGTACAGGGGGCGGAAACACCATATATTTT.

The chain employs TRBV12-5 and TRBJ1-5; D perhaps matches TRBD1 (5 bases). The CDR3 has 17 amino acids. The ends were cut back, 0 bases at V and 6 bases at J, with 18 bases in the middle. CDR1 and CDR2 (germline): LGHNT, FRNRAP. This CDR3 is CASGLVRNSGFRQPQHF. The CDR3 nucleotides read TGTGCTAGTGGTTTGGTAAGGAACTCAGGGTTTCGTCAGCCCCAGCATTTT.

The chain uses TRBV6-1 and TRBJ2-5, with D perhaps matching TRBD2 (6 bases). Matching the DNA end better, TRBJ2-7 makes the J call doubtful. The CDR3 is 14 residues long. CDR1 MNHNS and CDR2 SASEGT come from the germline V gene. The DNA of the CDR3 is TGTGCCAGCAGTGAAGGACTAGACCCTTACGAGCAGTACTTC. Translating it yields CASSEGLDPYEQYF.

V usage is TRBV28 and J usage is TRBJ1-5; D uncertain. CDR3 length: 11 amino acids. The germline CDR1 and CDR2 sequences are MDHEN and SYDVKM. The V end was cut by 3 bases, the J end by 6 bases, with 3 bases between. CDR3 residues: CASSFRQPQHF. In nucleotides, the CDR3 is TGTGCCAGCAGTTTCCGTCAGCCCCAGCATTTT.

V is TRBV10-3 and J is TRBJ2-7; 11 bases are a match to TRBD1. Germline CDR1 ENHRY, CDR2 SYGVKD. This CDR3 comprises 14 residues. The ends lost 8 bases at V and 0 bases at J; junction bases unmatched: 3. CDR3 DNA: TGTGCCATCGGACAGGGGGCTACCTCCTACGAGCAGTACTTC. Its translation: CAIGQGATSYEQYF.

This clone was counted a few times. V gene TRBV4-1 combines with J gene TRBJ1-1, with a weak D call TRBD1 (5 bases). The V end lost 4 bases, the J end lost 7 bases, and 16 bases lay between the germline ends. Germline CDR1 MGHRA, CDR2 YSYEKL. This CDR3 comprises 14 residues. The CDR3 region is CASSLVPGTHEAFF. The CDR3 nucleotides are TGCGCCAGCAGCCTAGTCCCAGGGACCCATGAAGCTTTCTTT.

The chain has TRBV19 and TRBJ2-3; D uncertain. Deletions cut 7 bases from V and 4 bases from J, with 12 bases between. CDR1 and CDR2 from the germline V gene are LNHDA and SQIVND (reference sequence). The CDR3 has 13 amino acids. The CDR3 DNA reads TGTGCCAGTAACCTTAGGGTCGCAGATACGCAGTATTTT. It encodes CASNLRVADTQYF.

The chain combines TRBV9 with TRBJ2-1; D gene uncertain. Germline values: CDR1 SGDLS, CDR2 YYNGEE. CDR3 length: 15 residues. V was shortened by 0 bases and J by 3 bases, with 10 bases between the two germline ends. CDR3 in amino acids: CASSVDESYYNEQFF. As DNA, the CDR3 is TGTGCCAGCAGCGTAGATGAAAGTTACTACAATGAGCAGTTCTTC.

The J gene is TRBJ2-5, the V gene TRBV19, with 11 bases aligning to TRBD2. Germline V lookup: CDR1 LNHDA, CDR2 SQIVND (reference sequence). The CDR3 consists of 17 residues. V gave up 5 bases and J gave up 0 bases; unmatched junction bases: 8. The DNA for the CDR3 is TGTGCCAGTAGTCCCCAACGACTAGCGGGGTACCAAGAGACCCAGTACTTC. Translated, it gives CASSPQRLAGYQETQYF.

The V gene is TRBV5-1, the J gene TRBJ2-7, with D possibly being TRBD1 (6 bases). The CDR3 has 17 amino acids. CDR1 and CDR2 from the germline V gene are SGHRS and YFSETQ. Between the trimmed V and J ends, which lost 0 bases and 5 bases, there was a span of 21 bases. CDR3 sequence: CASSLDAGGLRVHEQYF. CDR3 nucleotides: TGCGCCAGCAGCTTGGATGCTGGGGGCCTTCGGGTCCACGAGCAGTACTTC.

This chain links TRBV5-7 with TRBJ1-1; maybe TRBD1 (5 bases). TRBV5-7 is reported as an ORF; its role is uncertain. This CDR3 is 15 amino acids long. Trimming took off 2 bases at V and 1 base at J, with 12 bases between the two ends. In DNA, the CDR3 is TGTGCCAGCAGCTTCGTGGGGACCGGGAACACTGAAGCTTTCTTT. This sequence encodes CASSFVGTGNTEAFF.

The gene calls are TRBV5-1 and TRBJ2-5; the match to TRBD1 covers 7 bases. V dropped 5 bases and J dropped 4; count of bases not matched to a gene: 11. The CDR3 runs 15 residues. Germline values: CDR1 SGHRS, CDR2 YFSETQ. The CDR3 here is CASRAQGSGVETQYF. CDR3 nucleotides: TGCGCCAGCAGAGCACAGGGGAGTGGGGTAGAGACCCAGTACTTC.

This rearrangement joins TRBV30 to TRBJ2-2, with D possibly being TRBD1 or TRBD2 (6 bases each). Germline loops: CDR1 GTSNPN, CDR2 SVGIG (reference sequence). The CDR3 spans 18 residues. Deletions cut 1 base from V and 0 bases from J, with 18 bases between. CDR3 loop: CAWSGYYRGATNTGELFF. DNA of the CDR3: TGTGCCTGGAGTGGGTATTATAGGGGGGCCACGAACACCGGGGAGCTGTTTTTT.

The chain combines TRBV5-4 with TRBJ2-1; TRBD1 matches at 12 bases. The CDR3 has 14 amino acids. The germline CDR1 and CDR2 sequences are SGHNT and YYREEE (reference sequence). Trimming removed 5 bases from V and 8 bases from J; junction bases left unmatched: 5. The CDR3 bases are TGTGCCAGCAGGGGACAGGGGGCGGGCGATGAGCAGTTCTTC. Encoded protein: CASRGQGAGDEQFF.

The chain combines TRBV2 with TRBJ2-2; the D is unclear. Germline V gene lookup returns CDR1 SNHLY and CDR2 FYNNEI. The CDR3 is 14 residues long. Trimming shortened V by 2 bases and J by 3 bases, and 7 bases separated the two germline ends. This CDR3 is CASSERADTGELFF. CDR3 nucleotide sequence: TGTGCCAGCAGTGAACGGGCAGACACCGGGGAGCTGTTTTTT.

This chain joins TRBV19 and TRBJ2-1; 13 bases line up with TRBD2. CDR1 is LNHDA and CDR2 is SQIVND in the germline V gene (reference sequence). J gave up 1 base and V 6 bases, and 12 bases lay outside the gene matches. The CDR3 totals 19 residues. The CDR3 loop reads CASRKRLAGGLNSYNEQFF. The CDR3 bases are TGTGCCAGTAGGAAACGACTAGCGGGGGGTCTAAATTCCTACAATGAGCAGTTCTTC.

This clone was seen just once. The chain combines TRBV9 with TRBJ2-5; 12 bases are shared with TRBD2. With V trimmed by 3 bases and J by 4 bases, 7 bases remained unmatched. The CDR3 has 16 amino acids. Germline values: CDR1 SGDLS, CDR2 YYNGEE. The DNA of the CDR3 is TGTGCCAGCAGCGCATCGGGACTAGCGGGTTTAGAGACCCAGTACTTC. Its translation: CASSASGLAGLETQYF.

The genes are TRBV6-7 and TRBJ1-5; D gene unclear. TRBV6-7 is designated an ORF whose function remains uncertain. Trimming removed 6 bases from V and 7 bases from J, with 19 bases in between. This CDR3 contains 15 residues. This CDR3 is CASRLNLASSQPQHF. The CDR3 coding sequence is TGTGCCAGCAGGCTTAACTTGGCTTCGTCGCAGCCCCAGCATTTT.